Given below is one T cell receptor delta chain in context. As a fraction of the sample, this clone is hyperexpanded (1% or more). Its antigen has not been determined. No base qualities exist here, and no much larger clone lies one base off it. This sample also contains other DNA sequences that code for the same CDR3. This entry belongs to a study of Vγ9Vδ2 T cells in congenital toxoplasmosis (dated by TCRdb to the early 2020s). About the study as a whole: Congenital toxoplasmosis was diagnosed using IgG, IgM and IgA serology, Western blot and an in-house interferon-gamma release assay. This study compared the CDR3 repertoires of the gamma and delta chains in sorted blood gammadelta T cells from congenitally T. gondii-infected infants versus uninfected infants. Infant repertoires were sequenced at 2 months after birth and at 1 year of age. At 2 months, TCR sequencing included roughly 5 infected and 9 to 11 uninfected infants, and at 1 year it included 3 infected and 4 uninfected infants.

According to the germline V gene, CDR1 reads TSWWSYY and CDR2 reads QGS. The CDR3 starts with the cysteine, ends with the phenylalanine, and has 18 residues. Only the CDR3 DNA stays, 54 bases, in frame from base 1. Trimming removed 7 bases from V and 0 bases from J; the gene matches leave 14 bases unexplained. Using SuperScript II, cDNA was generated through template-switch reverse transcription, with TRGC- and TRDC-specific primers combined in a single tube. The TRGC primer was designed for binding to both the TRGC1 and TRGC2 constant genes. The KAPA Real-Time Library Amplification Kit was used to amplify TRG and TRD, and AMPure XP beads were used for purification between steps. Index PCR with the Nextera XT Index Kit was used to add Illumina sequencing adapters. Sequencing of TRG and TRD amplicons was performed on an Illumina MiSeq with the V2 300 kit, and 150 bp paired-end reads were generated. The source study handled its data this way. Before any further analysis, FastQC version 0.11.8 was used to assess read quality. Reads were aligned to GenBank TRG or TRD reference genes, and CDR3 sequences were built with MiXCR version 3.0.3. Default MiXCR settings were used with one exception: TRDD gene segments were assembled from 3 consecutive nucleotides instead of 5. VDJtools version 1.2.1 calculated N additions, CDR3 length, J segment length and clonotype sharing between samples. Out-of-frame CDR3 sequences and those containing stop codons were excluded from analysis. Infant repertoires were compared for overlap with previously published fetal, cord blood and adult blood Vgamma9Vdelta2 repertoires. TCRdb reran clone calling on the public reads with CATT; rows sharing one DNA sequence were then combined. Here the V and J calls rest on TCRdb's processing, not on the authors' analysis. The sample table records several hundred delta-chain clones; approximately 25% of these occur just once. The ten largest make up about 28% of the sample.

Study-wide conclusions, independent of this receptor: Germline-encoded fetal-type TRDV2 CDR3 sequences seemed to be more prevalent in infected than in uninfected roughly 2-month-old infants, with an in utero expansion footprint being suggested. At 2 months, infected infants appeared to have fewer N additions in TRGV9 and TRDV2 CDR3s than uninfected infants, particularly in TRDV2-TRDJ1 sequences. Repertoire differences between infected and uninfected infants were less clearly seen at 1 year of age than at 2 months. Both infected and uninfected infants showed high prevalence of a public TRGV9 clonotype. Two months was the earliest age with enough suitable sample material for TCR repertoire analysis, so newborn repertoires were not sequenced.

Mothers of both infected and uninfected infants received the same treatment, using spiramycin and/or pyrimethamine plus sulfadiazine plus folinic acid. All infants, infected and uninfected, were born by term delivery after more than 37 weeks of gestation. Around 1,000 uL of blood was processed into PBMCs by Lymphoprep gradient centrifugation, after which the PBMCs were cryopreserved in liquid nitrogen and shipped to Belgium. After thawing, PBMCs were labeled with Zombie NIR viability dye and stained with CD3, TCR gammadelta, Vgamma9 and Vdelta2 antibodies. CD3+ TCRgammadelta+ T cells were sorted on a FACSAria III with a mean purity of approximately 98%. For each sample, the RNeasy Micro Kit was used to isolate RNA from some 9,700 sorted gammadelta T cells. The infants were born to mothers who were enrolled with primary T. gondii infection during pregnancy. The infants' peripheral blood was drawn at an outpatient microbiology and virology center located in Pavia, Italy.

The receptor was derived from a child younger than 10 born to a mother with Toxoplasma gondii infection during pregnancy, either congenitally infected or uninfected (not recorded which). Material: gamma-delta T cells from blood. The rearrangement joined TRDV1 to TRDJ1, with 10 bases in between that match TRDD3. The DNA sequence follows: TGTGCTCTTGCCGAGGCTTACTGGGGGATGGTGTACACCGATAAACTCATCTTT. Its protein is CALAEAYWGMVYTDKLIF.